A single sample is the source of the 30 T cell receptor beta chains below, sequenced in a study of beta chain features in type 1 diabetes. Notes on the study in general: Shortening that was moderate but significant affected the TCRB CDR3s of Type 1 diabetes patients in all four CD4+ subsets.

No cognate antigen is known for these TCRs. The study reverse transcribed the entire isolated RNA, so it sequenced expressed TCRB transcripts. Produced via immunoSEQ multiplex PCR; TCRdb's table is partial and in-frame only. The data contain some 640,000 clones, about 14% of them singletons. The specimen sequenced was naive CD4+ T cells from blood. These receptors all come from a man aged 18 to 30 with type 1 diabetes.

The V and J genes are TRBV23-1 and TRBJ1-1, with D maybe TRBD1 (5 bases). TRBV23-1 is filed as an ORF, its function uncertain. The CDR3 spans 13 residues. Trimming took off 0 bases at V and 7 bases at J, with 9 bases between the two ends. CDR3: CASSQSGQDEAFF. The CDR3, as DNA: TGCGCCAGCAGTCAATCGGGGCAGGATGAAGCTTTCTTT.

The V call is TRBV5-1, the J call TRBJ1-2, with a possible D match to TRBD1 (5 bases). CDR3 length equals 14 residues. The germline V gene has CDR1 SGHRS and CDR2 YFSETQ. V dropped 4 bases and J dropped 1 base, with 11 bases sitting between them. This CDR3 reads CASSRDGFNYGYTF. CDR3 nucleotides: TGCGCCAGCAGCCGGGACGGATTTAACTATGGCTACACCTTC.

This clone has more than one count but fewer than ten. V gene TRBV7-2 combines with J gene TRBJ2-5; D could derive from TRBD1 or TRBD2 (5 bases each). The germline V and J ends were trimmed by 3 bases and 3 bases, with 17 bases remaining between them. Germline-derived CDR1 and CDR2 are SGHTA and FQGNSA. The CDR3 loop spans 16 amino acids. CDR3 bases: TGTGCCAGCAGCTTTGGGGGACCGCTAAGGAAAGAGACCCAGTACTTC. It yields the protein CASSFGGPLRKETQYF. The entire variable domain, with the rest obtained from reference TRBV7-2 and TRBJ2-5, is as follows: GAGVSQSPSNKVTEKGKDVELRCDPISGHTALYWYRQSLGQGLEFLIYFQGNSAPDKSGLPSDRFSAERTGGSVSTLTIQRTQQEDSAVYLCASSFGGPLRKETQYFGPGTRLLVL.

This clone was seen only a few times. J is TRBJ1-2 and V is TRBV4-3; D is possibly TRBD1 (6 bases). This CDR3 spans 15 amino acids. Trimming removed 0 bases from V and 0 bases from J, with 8 bases in between. The V gene's germline CDR1 is LGHNA and CDR2 YSLEER. The CDR3: CASSQDHRANYGYTF. In DNA form, the CDR3 reads TGCGCCAGCAGCCAAGATCACAGGGCTAACTATGGCTACACCTTC.

The rearrangement uses TRBV15 and TRBJ2-5; 9 bases fit TRBD2. This CDR3 comprises 15 residues. The germline V gene has CDR1 LNHNV and CDR2 YYDKDF (reference sequence). Trimming took 9 bases from V and 2 from J; bases not matched to a gene: 10. CDR3 loop: CATQRLAEIQETQYF. CDR3 DNA sequence: TGTGCCACTCAACGACTAGCGGAGATTCAAGAGACCCAGTACTTC.

In this sample, this clone turned up a few times. The rearrangement links TRBV7-9 to TRBJ2-5; 10 nucleotides align to TRBD2. Germline CDR1 is SEHNR and CDR2 is FQNEAQ (reference sequence). The CDR3 length is 13 residues. The V segment lost 6 bases and the J segment 7 bases; nucleotides outside the gene matches: 5. The CDR3, as DNA: TGTGCCAGCAGAGGACTAGCGGCATGGACCCAGTACTTC. Residues: CASRGLAAWTQYF.

The table lists this clone with a few counts. V is TRBV6-1 and J is TRBJ2-2; 9 nucleotides agree with TRBD1. V was clipped by 1 base and J by 6 bases; unmatched bases: 3. CDR1 and CDR2 (germline): MNHNS, SASEGT. The CDR3 sequence is 15 residues long. This CDR3 reads CASSEVTGGPGELFF. In nucleotides, the CDR3 is TGTGCCAGCAGTGAAGTCACAGGGGGCCCCGGGGAGCTGTTTTTT.

The chain carries TRBV7-2 and TRBJ1-4; TRBD1 matches 7 bases. The junction had 6 bases not matched to a gene; V was cut back by 5 bases and J by 6 bases. The CDR3 has 14 residues. Germline V CDR1 and CDR2: SGHTA, FQGNSA. The CDR3 region has the DNA TGTGCCAGCAGCAAGAGACAGGGCGATGAAAAACTGTTTTTT. As protein: CASSKRQGDEKLFF.

The V and J genes are TRBV30 and TRBJ2-7, with D tentatively TRBD2 (6 bases). The V gene's germline CDR1 is GTSNPN and CDR2 SVGIG (reference sequence). This CDR3 comprises 13 residues. V lost 0 bases and J 13 bases, leaving 19 bases between the germline ends. The DNA for the CDR3 is TGTGCCTGGAGTGTATATGGGGCGGGGATCGCTTACTTC. This sequence encodes CAWSVYGAGIAYF.

This clone occurred once. DNA for the CDR3: TGTGCCAGCAGCCAAGGGGGGAACACCGGGGAGCTGTTTTTT. This gives the protein CASSQGGNTGELFF. V is TRBV14 and J is TRBJ2-2; no clear D. The CDR3 contains 14 residues. Germline-derived CDR1 and CDR2 are SGHDN and FVKESK. Trimming shortened V by 1 base and J by 1 base, and 4 bases separated the two germline ends.

The V and J genes are TRBV28 and TRBJ2-2, with 9 bases identical to TRBD1. Germline CDR1 and CDR2: MDHEN and SYDVKM. This CDR3 comprises 14 residues. V was clipped by 6 bases and J by 7 bases; unmatched bases: 6. CDR3 protein: CASRRDRAGGELFF. The CDR3 DNA sequence: TGTGCCAGCAGGCGGGACAGGGCTGGCGGGGAGCTGTTTTTT.

This sequence joins TRBV29-1 and TRBJ2-5; D gene ambiguous. Germline V gene sequence: CDR1 SQVTM, CDR2 ANQGSEA. Trimming removed 5 bases from V and 6 bases from J, with 16 bases in between. The CDR3 has 13 residues. CDR3 protein: CSVTLGPGKTQYF. The DNA for the CDR3 is TGCAGCGTTACTCTAGGGCCCGGTAAGACCCAGTACTTC. The full variable domain, rest sourced from reference TRBV29-1 and TRBJ2-5, is SAVISQKPSRDICQRGTSLTIQCQVDSQVTMMFWYRQQPGQSLTLIATANQGSEATYESGFVIDKFPISRPNLTFSTLTVSNMSPEDSSIYLCSVTLGPGKTQYFGPGTRLLVL.

This clone was recorded a few times. The V call is TRBV20-1, the J call TRBJ1-2; D not certain. The CDR3 extends over 10 amino acids. Germline V lookup: CDR1 DFQATT, CDR2 SNEGSKA (reference sequence). Trimming stripped 5 bases from V and 1 base from J, with 2 bases between. The CDR3 region has the DNA TGCAGTGCTTTTAACTATGGCTACACCTTC. Translated: CSAFNYGYTF.

The table lists this clone with a few counts. The rearrangement uses TRBV13 and TRBJ2-5, with TRBD2 as a possible D gene (6 bases). CDR3 length: 16 residues. The V end lost 5 bases, the J end lost 2 bases, and 18 bases lay between the germline ends. The V gene's germline CDR1 is PRHDT and CDR2 FYEKMQ (reference sequence). DNA of the CDR3: TGTGCCAGCAGCCACCGAAGGCGGGGCTTTCAAGAGACCCAGTACTTC. Protein sequence: CASSHRRRGFQETQYF.

This clone has more than one count but fewer than ten. V is TRBV27 and J is TRBJ2-3; 8 nucleotides match TRBD1. The germline gives CDR1 MNHEY, CDR2 SMNVEV (reference sequence). There are 15 residues in the CDR3. Trimming removed 5 bases from V and 3 bases from J; junction bases left unmatched: 7. CDR3: CASSHDRGRTDTQYF. The CDR3 nucleotides are TGTGCCAGCAGTCACGACAGGGGTCGAACAGATACGCAGTATTTT.

With respect to this clone: Other DNA sequences from this sample encode an identical CDR3 as well. This rearrangement joins TRBV30 to TRBJ1-4; D perhaps matches TRBD1 (5 bases). V was cut by 4 bases and J by 0 bases, with 9 bases left in between. In germline, CDR1 is GTSNPN, CDR2 SVGIG (reference sequence). This CDR3 spans 14 amino acids. The CDR3 protein is CAWTGGATNEKLFF. The DNA for the CDR3 is TGTGCCTGGACCGGGGGTGCAACTAATGAAAAACTGTTTTTT.

This chain links TRBV29-1 with TRBJ1-1; TRBD1 agrees at 9 bases. The CDR3 runs 13 residues. Trimming took 6 bases from V and 1 from J; bases not matched to a gene: 3. CDR1 SQVTM and CDR2 ANQGSEA come from the germline V gene. The CDR3 reads CSVGGQGNTEAFF. CDR3 sequence (DNA): TGCAGCGTGGGGGGACAGGGGAACACTGAAGCTTTCTTT.

This clone was observed a handful of times. The chain combines TRBV7-9 with TRBJ1-5; D gene ambiguous. CDR3 length equals 14 residues. Looked up from germline, CDR1 is SEHNR and CDR2 is FQNEAQ (reference sequence). Trimming took 4 bases from V and 2 from J, leaving 9 bases between them. The CDR3 bases are TGTGCCAGCAGCTCGACTTTGGGCAATCAGCCCCAGCATTTT. This gives the protein CASSSTLGNQPQHF.

The genes are TRBV9 and TRBJ1-6, with no clear D. V was shortened by 4 bases and J by 10 bases, with 6 bases between the two germline ends. Germline V gene sequence: CDR1 SGDLS, CDR2 YYNGEE. This CDR3 is built from 11 residues. The CDR3 DNA is TGTGCCAGCAGCCTGATATCACCCCTCCACTTT. This codes for CASSLISPLHF. Variable domain in full (rest from reference TRBV9 and TRBJ1-6): DSGVTQTPKHLITATGQRVTLRCSPRSGDLSVYWYQQSLDQGLQFLIQYYNGEERAKGNILERFSAQQFPDLHSELNLSSLELGDSALYFCASSLISPLHFGNGTRLTVT.

This clone was seen a handful of times. The chain has TRBV2 and TRBJ1-4; D perhaps matches TRBD1 (6 bases). Germline V gene lookup returns CDR1 SNHLY and CDR2 FYNNEI. V was cut by 6 bases and J by 8 bases, with 7 bases left in between. CDR3 length: 11 residues. CDR3 sequence: CASSTGEKLFF. CDR3 in DNA: TGTGCCAGCAGCACAGGGGAAAAACTGTTTTTT.

The J gene is TRBJ2-7, the V gene TRBV11-2; D ambiguous. CDR3 length equals 15 residues. V shed 1 base and J shed 3 bases, with 13 bases lying between them. From germline, CDR1 is SGHAT and CDR2 FQNNGV. The CDR3: CASSLGTQGIYEQYF. CDR3 sequence (DNA): TGTGCCAGCAGCTTAGGCACACAAGGGATCTACGAGCAGTACTTC.

This clone has just one count. CDR3 sequence reads: CSVESRQGAYEQYF. The CDR3 DNA follows: TGCAGCGTTGAATCGAGACAGGGGGCTTACGAGCAGTACTTC. This rearrangement joins TRBV29-1 to TRBJ2-7, with TRBD1 matching over 10 bases. Per germline, CDR1 SQVTM and CDR2 ANQGSEA. CDR3 length: 14 amino acids. V gave up 2 bases and J gave up 4 bases; unmatched junction bases: 5.

This clone was detected a few times. V is TRBV10-3 and J is TRBJ2-1; 12 bases fit TRBD2. The CDR3 covers 15 residues. Looked up from germline, CDR1 is ENHRY and CDR2 is SYGVKD. Trimming cost V 2 bases and J 9 bases; bases outside gene matches: 5. Here the CDR3 reads CAISEIGLAGSEQFF. The CDR3 coding sequence is TGTGCCATCAGTGAGATTGGACTAGCGGGAAGTGAGCAGTTCTTC.

The rearrangement joins TRBV28 to TRBJ2-5; 9 nucleotides match TRBD2. J was trimmed by 7 bases and V by 8 bases; bases with no gene match: 8. The germline CDR1 and CDR2 sequences are MDHEN and SYDVKM. The CDR3 loop spans 13 amino acids. This CDR3 is CASDQRGAGTQYF. For the CDR3, the DNA is TGTGCCAGCGACCAGCGGGGGGCGGGGACCCAGTACTTC.

As to this clone: This specimen includes other DNA sequences encoding the same CDR3. This rearrangement joins TRBV30 to TRBJ2-5; perhaps TRBD1 as D (6 bases). Germline lookup yields CDR1 GTSNPN and CDR2 SVGIG (reference sequence). CDR3 size: 12 residues. Trimming removed 4 bases at V and 4 bases at J, with 10 bases between. The CDR3 loop reads CAWKGGAETQYF. CDR3 bases: TGTGCCTGGAAAGGGGGAGCAGAGACCCAGTACTTC.

The rearrangement joins TRBV2 to TRBJ1-2, with D possibly matching TRBD1 (6 bases). The CDR3 consists of 13 residues. V lost 4 bases and J 4 bases, leaving 10 bases between the germline ends. Germline V CDR1 and CDR2: SNHLY, FYNNEI. CDR3 sequence reads: CASSGGAAYGYTF. Written as DNA, the CDR3 is TGTGCCAGCAGTGGGGGGGCCGCCTATGGCTACACCTTC.

In this sample, this clone turned up a few times. The chain carries TRBV5-1 and TRBJ2-5; 7 bases are shared with TRBD1. The CDR3 is made up of 14 amino acids. Trimming removed 2 bases from V and 9 bases from J; junction bases left unmatched: 10. Germline CDR1 is SGHRS and CDR2 is YFSETQ. The CDR3 loop reads CASSFGTVAEAQYF. The CDR3 bases are TGCGCCAGCAGCTTCGGGACAGTAGCCGAGGCCCAGTACTTC.

This clone occurred a few times. Relative to the germline gene, one junction end is altered; a read error may explain this. The chain is built from TRBV19 and TRBJ2-3, with D maybe TRBD2 (6 bases). The germline gives CDR1 LNHDA, CDR2 SQIVND (reference sequence). The CDR3 totals 16 residues. The CDR3 is CASSPGLRDSTNTQYF. The DNA of the CDR3 is TGTGCCAGTAGTCCGGGCTTGCGGGATAGCACAAATACGCAGTATTTT.

This clone has a handful of counts. This sequence joins TRBV4-1 and TRBJ1-2, with D perhaps TRBD1 (6 bases). CDR3 size: 15 residues. V dropped 4 bases and J dropped 2 bases, with 14 bases sitting between them. Germline-derived CDR1 and CDR2 are MGHRA and YSYEKL. This CDR3 is CASSRWTESNYGYTF. The CDR3 bases are TGCGCCAGCAGCCGTTGGACAGAGAGCAACTATGGCTACACCTTC.

This clone has a handful of counts. The chain has TRBV9 and TRBJ2-1; 11 nucleotides match TRBD2. The CDR3 spans 18 residues. V lost 0 bases, J lost 7 bases, and 12 bases stayed unmatched. The V gene's germline CDR1 is SGDLS and CDR2 YYNGEE. CDR3 protein: CASSVELAGEENRNEQFF. CDR3 DNA: TGTGCCAGCAGCGTAGAACTAGCGGGAGAGGAAAACCGGAATGAGCAGTTCTTC.